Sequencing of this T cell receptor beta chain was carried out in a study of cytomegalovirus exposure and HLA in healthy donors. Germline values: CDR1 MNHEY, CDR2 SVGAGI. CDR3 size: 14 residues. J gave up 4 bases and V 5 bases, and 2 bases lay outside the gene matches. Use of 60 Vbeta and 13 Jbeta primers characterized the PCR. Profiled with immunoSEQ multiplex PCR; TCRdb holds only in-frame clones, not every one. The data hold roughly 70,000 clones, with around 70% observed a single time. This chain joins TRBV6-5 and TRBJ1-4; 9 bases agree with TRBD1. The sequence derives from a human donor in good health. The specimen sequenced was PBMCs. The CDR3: CASSRQGVNEKLFF. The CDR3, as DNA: TGTGCCAGCAGTAGACAGGGGGTTAATGAAAAACTGTTTTTT.